One and the same sample provided the 15 T cell receptor beta chains below, sequenced in a study of blood T cell repertoires in COVID-19. Sequencing was performed with immunoSEQ multiplex PCR; in TCRdb, only in-frame clones are kept and a portion is missing. The table records about 310,000 clones, about 90% of them present only once. Sample: peripheral blood. These receptors all stem from a woman aged 40 to 49 with COVID-19, enrolled during active disease.

The chain joins TRBV7-2 to TRBJ2-5; 9 positions match TRBD2. This CDR3 comprises 15 residues. Germline loops: CDR1 SGHTA, CDR2 FQGNSA. The J segment lost 3 bases and the V segment lost 1 base, leaving 3 bases of the junction unmatched. The CDR3 reads CASSLGGGAEETQYF. The DNA for the CDR3 is TGTGCCAGCAGCTTAGGCGGGGGGGCCGAAGAGACCCAGTACTTC.

The DNA for the CDR3 is TGTGCCACCAGTGATGGTCCCTTACCGGGACAGGGTTACGAGCAGTACTTC. Translated, it gives CATSDGPLPGQGYEQYF. The J gene is TRBJ2-7, the V gene TRBV24-1; TRBD1 agrees at 9 bases. J lost 4 bases, V lost 3 bases, and 12 bases had no gene match. In germline, CDR1 is KGHDR, CDR2 SFDVKD. This CDR3 spans 17 amino acids.

The CDR3 is CASSVGLAGGLGSDTGELFF. The CDR3 DNA reads TGTGCCAGCAGCGTAGGACTAGCGGGGGGTTTAGGATCGGACACCGGGGAGCTGTTTTTT. The chain combines TRBV9 with TRBJ2-2; TRBD2 aligns across 13 bases. CDR3 size: 20 residues. Germline V CDR1 and CDR2: SGDLS, YYNGEE. V gave up 0 bases and J gave up 3 bases; unmatched junction bases: 11.

V gene TRBV28 combines with J gene TRBJ1-6, with D tentatively TRBD1 (5 bases). The V end lost 5 bases, the J end lost 6 bases, and 20 bases lay between the germline ends. CDR1 and CDR2 from the germline V gene are MDHEN and SYDVKM. The CDR3 is made up of 17 amino acids. As DNA, the CDR3 is TGTGCCAGCAGTCCCTTAGAAGGGGCGCTTTTTAATTCACCCCTCCACTTT. Translated: CASSPLEGALFNSPLHF.

The CDR3 protein is CASSPGQGDYEQYF. In DNA form, the CDR3 reads TGCGCCAGCAGTCCGGGACAGGGAGACTACGAGCAGTACTTC. The chain links TRBV4-3 to TRBJ2-7; the match to TRBD1 covers 9 bases. Unmatched junction bases numbered 6, after V lost 6 bases and J lost 3 bases. The CDR3 consists of 14 residues. In germline, CDR1 is LGHNA, CDR2 YSLEER.

The chain is built from TRBV5-5 and TRBJ2-1; no firm D call. The CDR3 consists of 12 residues. Between the trimmed V and J ends, which lost 1 base and 10 bases, there was a span of 9 bases. CDR1 SGHKS and CDR2 YYEKEE come from the germline V gene (reference sequence). CDR3 sequence (DNA): TGTGCCAGCAGCTTGAGCGCTGCGGAGCAGTTCTTC. Its translation is CASSLSAAEQFF.

The rearrangement uses TRBV27 and TRBJ1-2; the match to TRBD1 covers 7 bases. The CDR3 is made up of 13 amino acids. The V gene end was trimmed by 5 bases and the J gene end by 7 bases; junction bases not matched to a gene: 7. Germline loops: CDR1 MNHEY, CDR2 SMNVEV (reference sequence). The CDR3 DNA reads as TGTGCCAGCAGTCGACAGGGAGAGAGTGGCTACACCTTC. The encoded protein is CASSRQGESGYTF.

This chain links TRBV7-2 with TRBJ2-2; the D gene is possibly TRBD2 (7 bases). Germline V gene lookup returns CDR1 SGHTA and CDR2 FQGNSA. V was clipped by 4 bases and J by 4 bases, with 13 bases between them. This CDR3 contains 15 residues. The DNA for the CDR3 is TGTGCCAGCAGCTGGGGGGGGCCTGGCACCGGGGAGCTGTTTTTT. It encodes CASSWGGPGTGELFF.

The V and J genes are TRBV4-3 and TRBJ2-1; the match to TRBD2 covers 13 bases. The germline gives CDR1 LGHNA, CDR2 YSLEER. The CDR3 extends over 17 amino acids. Trimming took 5 bases from V and 8 from J; bases not matched to a gene: 12. This CDR3 reads CASSKRTSGRAGDEQFF. CDR3 bases: TGCGCCAGCAGCAAGCGGACTAGCGGGAGAGCAGGCGATGAGCAGTTCTTC.

In its sample, this clone was seen a few times. V and J are TRBV28 and TRBJ1-1, with D possibly TRBD1 on 5 matching bases. The length of the CDR3 is 13 residues. V was clipped by 2 bases and J by 11 bases, with 15 bases between them. The germline V gene encodes CDR1 MDHEN and CDR2 SYDVKM. For the CDR3, the DNA is TGTGCCAGCAGTTTACGACAGATAATAAAGGCTTTCTTT. Residues: CASSLRQIIKAFF. The full variable domain, completed using reference TRBV28 and TRBJ1-1, is DVKVTQSSRYLVKRTGEKVFLECVQDMDHENMFWYRQDPGLGLRLIYFSYDVKMKEKGDIPEGYSVSREKKERFSLILESASTNQTSMYLCASSLRQIIKAFFGQGTRLTVV.

The chain carries TRBV27 and TRBJ1-6; maybe TRBD1 (6 bases). The CDR3 totals 15 residues. Trimming took 6 bases from V and 6 from J, leaving 15 bases between them. Germline V gene sequence: CDR1 MNHEY, CDR2 SMNVEV (reference sequence). The CDR3 loop is CASSRQEYGNSPLHF. CDR3 bases: TGTGCCAGCAGCCGACAGGAGTACGGTAATTCACCCCTCCACTTT.

The CDR3 nucleotides read TGTGCCACCCGGGACAGGGCGAGCGAGCAGTACTTC. Protein product: CATRDRASEQYF. The chain links TRBV2 to TRBJ2-7; 9 positions agree with TRBD1. The CDR3 consists of 12 residues. Germline V gene lookup returns CDR1 SNHLY and CDR2 FYNNEI. V shed 10 bases, J shed 6 bases, and the junction held 7 bases outside the gene matches.

The chain is built from TRBV11-2 and TRBJ2-7; TRBD2 aligns across 8 bases. CDR3 length: 14 amino acids. The germline gives CDR1 SGHAT, CDR2 FQNNGV. Unmatched junction bases numbered 5, after V lost 5 bases and J lost 2 bases. For the CDR3, the DNA is TGTGCCAGCAGCACCGAGCGGGGGACCTACGAGCAGTACTTC. It encodes CASSTERGTYEQYF.

The J gene is TRBJ2-2, the V gene TRBV5-4, with 10 bases aligning to TRBD1. This CDR3 comprises 16 residues. From germline, CDR1 is SGHNT and CDR2 YYREEE (reference sequence). V trimming: 3 bases; J trimming: 2 bases; junction bases outside the gene matches: 4. The CDR3 DNA reads as TGTGCCAGCAGCTCCCGGGACAGGGGAAACACCGGGGAGCTGTTTTTT. Encoded protein: CASSSRDRGNTGELFF.

The V and J genes are TRBV27 and TRBJ1-1; D is ambiguous. This CDR3 has 16 amino acids. Trimming pared 3 bases from V and 3 bases from J, leaving 17 bases between. Germline-derived CDR1 and CDR2 are MNHEY and SMNVEV (reference sequence). Here the CDR3 reads CASSFLTRAPHTEAFF. The CDR3 nucleotides are TGTGCCAGCAGTTTTCTGACGCGGGCCCCCCACACTGAAGCTTTCTTT.